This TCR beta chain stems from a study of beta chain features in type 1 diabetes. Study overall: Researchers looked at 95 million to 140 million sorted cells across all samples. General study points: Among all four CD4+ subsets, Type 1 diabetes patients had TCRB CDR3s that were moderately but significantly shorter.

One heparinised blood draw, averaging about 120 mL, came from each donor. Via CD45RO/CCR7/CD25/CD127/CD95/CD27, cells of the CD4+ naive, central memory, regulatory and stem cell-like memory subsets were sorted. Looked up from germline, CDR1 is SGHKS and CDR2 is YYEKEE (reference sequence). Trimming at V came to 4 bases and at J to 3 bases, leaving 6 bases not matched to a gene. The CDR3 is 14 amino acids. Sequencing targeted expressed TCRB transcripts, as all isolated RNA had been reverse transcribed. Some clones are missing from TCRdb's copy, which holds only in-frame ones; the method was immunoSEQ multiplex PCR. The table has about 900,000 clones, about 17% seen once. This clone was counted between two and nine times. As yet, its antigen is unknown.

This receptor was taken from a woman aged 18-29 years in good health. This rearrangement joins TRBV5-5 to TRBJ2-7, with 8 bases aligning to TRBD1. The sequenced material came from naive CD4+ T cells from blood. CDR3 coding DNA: TGTGCCAGCAGCCCTCCCGGGACAGGCTACGAGCAGTACTTC. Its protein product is CASSPPGTGYEQYF.